The source of this TCR beta chain is a study of T cells in women clearing cervical HPV infection. About the research overall: No precancer developed; the control's incident HPV16 infection cleared within 12 months. Study-wide findings and caveats: Richness differences could reflect unmeasured T-cell content per sample.

Cervical HPV DNA detected by MY09/MY11 PCR, typed by dot-blot. Turning to this clone: The antigen remains undetermined. The CDR3 is cut off 3 residues early in the read; its end comes from the germline J gene.

J gave up 5 bases and V 6 bases, and 6 bases lay outside the gene matches. Germline lookup yields CDR1 MDHEN and CDR2 SYDVKM. This CDR3 spans 15 amino acids. Sequencing was performed with immunoSEQ multiplex PCR; in TCRdb, only in-frame clones are kept and a portion is missing. This table lists roughly 35,000 clones. J is TRBJ2-5 and V is TRBV28; 13 nucleotides align to TRBD2. The sequencing input was blood buffy coat. The source of this sequence is a woman between 18 and 69 years old with a cervical HPV16 infection that either progressed to CIN3+ or cleared (not recorded which). The part of the CDR3 DNA that was read is TGTGCCAGCAGCCTCAAACTAGCGGGAGGGGAGACC. It specifies CASSLKLAGGET. The complete CDR3 protein is CASSLKLAGGETQYF.